Listed here are 3 T cell receptor beta chains from one sample, sequenced in a study of blood T cell repertoires in COVID-19. Measured with immunoSEQ multiplex PCR; TCRdb has only the in-frame clones, and not every one. Of some 70,000 clones listed, 75% to 90% are singletons. The specimen sequenced was peripheral blood. The source is a man between 50 and 59 years old with COVID-19, enrolled during active disease.

The chain joins TRBV28 to TRBJ2-7; maybe TRBD1 (6 bases). Germline V lookup: CDR1 MDHEN, CDR2 SYDVKM. This CDR3 has 14 residues. Between the trimmed V and J ends, which lost 5 bases and 0 bases, there was a span of 11 bases. CDR3 loop: CASSTQGSSYEQYF. Here the CDR3 DNA reads TGTGCCAGCAGTACTCAGGGGTCCTCCTACGAGCAGTACTTC.

This clone has more than one count but fewer than ten. The chain links TRBV6-5 to TRBJ1-3; D may be TRBD1 (5 bases). V was trimmed by 8 bases and J by 5 bases, leaving 19 bases between them. The CDR3 length is 15 residues. Germline V gene sequence: CDR1 MNHEY, CDR2 SVGAGI. CDR3 in amino acids: CASGWGDGGRNTIYF. Written as DNA, the CDR3 is TGTGCCAGCGGTTGGGGGGACGGAGGTAGAAACACCATATATTTT.

There are a few counts of this clone. The CDR3 region has the DNA TGTGCCAGCAGCCAAGGATTTTCGCGGGTGGAAAGCTACGAGCAGTACTTC. Amino acids: CASSQGFSRVESYEQYF. The chain couples TRBV4-2 to TRBJ2-7; possibly TRBD2 for D (5 bases). This CDR3 is built from 17 residues. Trimming shortened V by 1 base and J by 3 bases, and 19 bases separated the two germline ends. Germline loops: CDR1 LGHNA, CDR2 YNFKEQ.